The TCR beta chain described here comes from a study of CD8 T cells in Susac syndrome. V was trimmed by 3 bases and J by 6 bases, leaving 20 bases between them. The CDR3 extends over 16 amino acids. Germline lookup yields CDR1 LGHNA and CDR2 YNFKEQ. RNA totalling about 0.45 to 1 ug underwent reverse transcription with random hexamers. TCRdb re-analysed the immunoSEQ multiplex PCR reads in MiXCR, keeping a single row per CDR3 protein. The sample has 55,000 to 70,000 distinct CDR3 sequences, just under 95% seen once. The clonotype comes from a human donor in good health. The sequenced sample consisted of CD8+ T cells from PBMCs. The V gene is TRBV4-2, the J gene TRBJ1-1; maybe TRBD1 (5 bases). Here the CDR3 reads CASSHPVGQGNAEAFF. CDR3 DNA sequence: TGTGCCAGCAGCCATCCCGTAGGTCAGGGAAACGCTGAAGCTTTCTTT.